This T cell receptor beta chain was captured by sequencing in a study of OX40 agonist ivuxolimab in advanced cancers. General study points: CD4+ T cells averaged fewer expanded clones than CD8+ T cells.

This CDR3 is 15 amino acids long. Germline trimming cut 3 bases from V and 4 bases from J; bases unmatched to any gene: 6. Per germline, CDR1 LGHNA and CDR2 YNFKEQ. TCRdb's copy holds only in-frame clones and misses some; the assay was immunoSEQ multiplex PCR. This table holds 55,000 to 75,000 clones, 75% to 90% found once. Worth noting for this clone: Its antigen is still unknown.

This sequence originates from an adult with an advanced solid tumor such as melanoma, head and neck, liver or kidney cancer. The gene calls are TRBV4-2 and TRBJ2-7; TRBD1 agrees at 10 bases. This material consisted of CD4+ or CD8+ T cells sorted from blood, taken in a trial of the OX40 agonist ivuxolimab. Here the CDR3 DNA reads TGTGCCAGCAGCCAGTTGACGGGACAGGGGTACGAGCAGTACTTC. Protein sequence: CASSQLTGQGYEQYF.